The rows below give T cell receptor beta chains drawn from one sample of a study of breast tumors, draining lymph nodes, adjacent tissues. TCRdb recomputed calls from the multiplex PCR reads with MiXCR, one row per CDR3 protein. The data contain approximately 20,000 distinct CDR3 sequences, 43% of them singletons. Sequenced sample: breast tumor tissue. The source of these receptors is a female donor with breast cancer. Some clones in this sample may be carry-over from other donors' samples. The CDR3 runs from the conserved cysteine through the conserved F or W. D genes are given only for firm matches. Clone size is not always given. Where it is, it says once, few, many or a class for expanded clones.

>TRBD2|TRBJ2-1|TRBV7-3|many
TGTGCCAGCAGCAAGGACAGGCGGGAGGGCCCCTACAATGAGCAGTTCTTC
CASSKDRREGPYNEQFF
>NA|TRBJ1-1|TRBV3-1|NA
TGTGCCAGCGGGGACACTGAAGCTTTCTTT
CASGDTEAFF
>NA|TRBJ2-1|TRBV20-1|many
TGCAGTGCGTCCCCGGGGGGCTTGTATGAGCAGTTCTTC
CSASPGGLYEQFF
>NA|TRBJ2-5|TRBV18|NA
TGTGCCAGCTCACCACTACAGGGCCTCCAAGAGACCCAGTACTTC
CASSPLQGLQETQYF
>NA|TRBJ1-1|TRBV20-1|many
TGCAGTGCTAGCCGGGGGAGGTTAACTGAAGCTTTCTTT
CSASRGRLTEAFF
>NA|TRBJ2-3|TRBV6-1|many
TGTGCCAGCAGTGAAGGAAGTCCAGATACGCAGTATTTT
CASSEGSPDTQYF
>NA|TRBJ2-6|TRBV2|medium-sized
TGTGCCAGCAGGCGGGGAGGCGGGGCCAACGTCCTGACTTTC
CASRRGGGANVLTF
>NA|TRBJ2-1|TRBV7-2|many
TGTGCCAGCAGCTTGCGACCGCGGGATGAGCAGTTCTTC
CASSLRPRDEQFF
>TRBD1|TRBJ2-7|TRBV29-1|many
TGCAGCGTTGGACAGGGAGACTACGAGCAGTACTTC
CSVGQGDYEQYF
>TRBD2|TRBJ2-3|TRBV7-9|medium-sized
TGTGCCAGCAGCGTCAAAGGGACTAGCGGGAGGTTTTCGCAGTATTTT
CASSVKGTSGRFSQYF
>TRBD2|TRBJ2-7|TRBV5-1|many
TGCGCCAGCAGCTTAGTGGGCGGGAGCTACGAGCAGTACTTC
CASSLVGGSYEQYF
>TRBD2|TRBJ2-1|TRBV30|many
TGTGCCTGGAGTTCCGGGAGGGCCTTAGCGGATGAGCAGTTCTTC
CAWSSGRALADEQFF
>TRBD1|TRBJ1-2|TRBV29-1|few
TGCAGCGTGGATACCCGGGACAGAGGACATGGCTACACCTTC
CSVDTRDRGHGYTF
>NA|TRBJ2-1|TRBV7-9|NA
TGTGCCGGCAGCCTACCGGACGGGACCTACAATGAGCAGCTCTTC
CAGSLPDGTYNEQLF
>NA|TRBJ2-3|TRBV9|NA
TGTGCCAGCAGCGTAGAGATAGATACGCAGTATTTT
CASSVEIDTQYF
>TRBD1|TRBJ1-6|TRBV7-9|NA
TGTGCCAGCAGCTTGATGGACAGGCCCCACCACTTT
CASSLMDRPHHF
>NA|TRBJ2-5|TRBV14|many
TGTGCCAGCAGCCAAGAGCAGCCACAAGAGACCCAGTCCTTC
CASSQEQPQETQSF
>NA|TRBJ2-7|TRBV6-6|many
TGTGCCAGCAGTCACGGGGGGAGAGACAGGGAGCTCCACCGGTCCTACGAGCAGTACTTC
CASSHGGRDRELHRSYEQYF
>NA|TRBJ1-2|TRBV9|NA
TGTGCCAGCAGCTTACGCGGGTTCTACACCTTC
CASSLRGFYTF
>TRBD2|TRBJ2-1|TRBV12-3/TRBV12-4|many
TGTGCCAGCAGTTTCAGCGGGAGCTCCTACAATGAGCAGTTCTTC
CASSFSGSSYNEQFF
>TRBD2|TRBJ2-1|TRBV6-2/TRBV6-3|many
TGTGCAAGCGGGAGGGCCGGTCGGGACAATGAGCAGTTCTTC
CASGRAGRDNEQFF
>NA|TRBJ2-7|TRBV5-4|NA
TGTGCCAGCAGCTTGCGCGGAACTTCCTACGAGCAGTACTTC
CASSLRGTSYEQYF
>TRBD2|TRBJ2-1|TRBV10-2|NA
TGCGCCAGCAGTGACGGTGGGGGACTAGATCGCGATGAGCAGTTCTTC
CASSDGGGLDRDEQFF
>NA|TRBJ1-2|TRBV6-6|many
TGTGCCAGCAGTTACTCGCCAGGGGTCGCGCTTAACTATGGCTACACCTTC
CASSYSPGVALNYGYTF
>TRBD1|TRBJ2-1|TRBV20-1|once
TGCAGTGCTGACCCGGGACAGGCCCTTTCAAGCAATGAGCAGTTCTTC
CSADPGQALSSNEQFF
>TRBD2|TRBJ2-1|TRBV6-5|NA
TGTGCCAGCAGTCACCTAGCGGGGCCGGGAAATGAGCAGTTCTTC
CASSHLAGPGNEQFF
>NA|TRBJ1-1|TRBV3-2|NA
TGTGCCAGCAGCCATCGGAGACACGTGAACACTGAAGCTTTCTTT
CASSHRRHVNTEAFF
>NA|TRBJ2-3|TRBV20-1|many
TGCAGTGCTAGTCAAGCGCTTACTAGCACAGATACGCAGTATTTT
CSASQALTSTDTQYF
>TRBD2|TRBJ2-5|TRBV28|once
TGTGCCAGCAGCAAACCGGCTAGCGGGCAAGAGACCCAGTACTTC
CASSKPASGQETQYF
>NA|TRBJ1-1|TRBV6-5|many
TGTGCCAGCAGTTACGGCGTGAAATACACTGAAGCTTTCTTT
CASSYGVKYTEAFF
>NA|TRBJ1-2|TRBV20-1|few
TGCAGTGCCCCGGACGAGGGCTACACCTTC
CSAPDEGYTF
>NA|TRBJ2-7|TRBV29-1|many
TGCAGCGTTCGGCAGAGCACCAAGGGGACCTACGAGCAGTACTTC
CSVRQSTKGTYEQYF
>NA|TRBJ1-5|TRBV6-2/TRBV6-3|NA
TGTGCCAGCAGTTGGGGTAGCAATCAGCCCCAGCATTTT
CASSWGSNQPQHF
>TRBD1|TRBJ2-3|TRBV24-1|NA
TGTGCCACCAGTGATACCGGGACAGGGCGGCCAGATACGCAGTATTTT
CATSDTGTGRPDTQYF
>TRBD1|TRBJ2-7|TRBV20-1|many
TGCAGTGCGACCTGGACAGGGAGCTCCTACGAGCAGTACTTC
CSATWTGSSYEQYF
>NA|TRBJ2-1|TRBV7-6|many
TGTGCCAGCAGCTTAGCTAGCGTATCCTACAATGAGCAGTTCTTC
CASSLASVSYNEQFF
>NA|TRBJ2-3|TRBV3-1|many
TGTGCCAGCAGCCAAGAATGGACAGCGATGGGTGATACGCAGTATTTT
CASSQEWTAMGDTQYF
>NA|TRBJ2-1|TRBV11-2|many
TGTGCCAGCAGCTTAGTATCTCTGCAGTTCTTC
CASSLVSLQFF
>TRBD1|TRBJ2-7|TRBV24-1|many
TGTGCCACCAGTGATCACAGGGGGTCCGAGCAGTACTTC
CATSDHRGSEQYF
>NA|TRBJ1-4|TRBV29-1|NA
TGCAGCGCCCTAGGCCCAGGTTATGAAAAACTGTTTTTT
CSALGPGYEKLFF
>TRBD2|TRBJ2-2|TRBV19|NA
TGTGCCAGCAGCCAAGACTGGGGGCTCTCGGGACTAGCGGGAGCGGTCCAGGCCGGGGAGCTGTTTTTT
CASSQDWGLSGLAGAVQAGELFF
>NA|TRBJ2-7|TRBV3-1|NA
TGCGTCAGCAGCCAAGTCGTCAACGAGCAGTACTTC
CVSSQVVNEQYF
>TRBD2|TRBJ2-5|TRBV7-9|many
TGTGCCAGCAGCCCAAAGCGCCTAGCGGGAACTCAAGAGCCCCAGTACTTC
CASSPKRLAGTQEPQYF
>NA|TRBJ2-7|TRBV7-9|many
TGTGCCAGCACCCCGGTAGAAGTTCTACCCTACGAGCAGTACTTC
CASTPVEVLPYEQYF
>TRBD2|TRBJ2-1|TRBV4-3|many
TGCGCCAGCAGCCGACTAGCGGAGCCGTACAATGAGCAGTTCTTC
CASSRLAEPYNEQFF
>TRBD1|TRBJ2-4|TRBV20-1|NA
TGTAGTGCTATGATTGGACAGGCGTGCATTCAGTACTTC
CSAMIGQACIQYF
>NA|TRBJ2-1|TRBV29-1|NA
TGCAGCTTAACTGGGGGCGCTTACAATGAGCAGTTCTTC
CSLTGGAYNEQFF
>NA|TRBJ1-2|TRBV9|once
TGTGCCGGCAGCGTTGGGGCGGACCACTATGGCTACACCTTC
CAGSVGADHYGYTF
>NA|TRBJ2-7|TRBV7-9|NA
NA
CASSFYICSARDQGGGPHEQYF
>NA|TRBJ1-1|TRBV9|many
TGTGCCAGCAGCGTAAATCGGGGGAGGGCTTTCTTT
CASSVNRGRAFF